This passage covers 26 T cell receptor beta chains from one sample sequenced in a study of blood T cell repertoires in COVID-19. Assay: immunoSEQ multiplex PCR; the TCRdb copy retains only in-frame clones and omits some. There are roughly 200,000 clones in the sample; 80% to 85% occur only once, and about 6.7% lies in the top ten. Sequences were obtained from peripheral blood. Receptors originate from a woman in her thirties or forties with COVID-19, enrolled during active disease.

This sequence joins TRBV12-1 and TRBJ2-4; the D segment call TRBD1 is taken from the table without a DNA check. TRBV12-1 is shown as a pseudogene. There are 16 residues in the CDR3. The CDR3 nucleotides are TGTGCCAGCAGCTTTGTCTTCCAGGGTGGCAAAAACATTCAGTACTTC. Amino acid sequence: CASSFVFQGGKNIQYF.

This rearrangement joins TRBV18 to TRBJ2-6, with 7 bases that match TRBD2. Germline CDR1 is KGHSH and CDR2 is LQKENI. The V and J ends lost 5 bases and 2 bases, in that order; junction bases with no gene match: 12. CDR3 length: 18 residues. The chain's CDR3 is CASSSASGLGAGANVLTF. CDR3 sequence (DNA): TGTGCCAGCTCATCAGCTTCAGGACTAGGGGCTGGGGCCAACGTCCTGACTTTC.

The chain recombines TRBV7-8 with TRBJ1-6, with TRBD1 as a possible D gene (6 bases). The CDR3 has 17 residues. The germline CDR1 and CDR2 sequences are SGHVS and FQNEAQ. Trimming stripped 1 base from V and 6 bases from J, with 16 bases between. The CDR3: CASSLVGGGGLNSPLHF. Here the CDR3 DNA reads TGTGCCAGCAGCTTAGTGGGGGGAGGGGGGCTTAATTCACCCCTCCACTTT.

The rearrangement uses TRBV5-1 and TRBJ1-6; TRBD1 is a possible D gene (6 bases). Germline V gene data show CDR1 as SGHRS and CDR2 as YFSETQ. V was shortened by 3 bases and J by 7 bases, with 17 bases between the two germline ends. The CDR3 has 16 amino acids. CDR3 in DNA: TGCGCCAGCAGCTCCGGGACACTGGGTGGGAATTCACCCCTCCACTTT. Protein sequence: CASSSGTLGGNSPLHF.

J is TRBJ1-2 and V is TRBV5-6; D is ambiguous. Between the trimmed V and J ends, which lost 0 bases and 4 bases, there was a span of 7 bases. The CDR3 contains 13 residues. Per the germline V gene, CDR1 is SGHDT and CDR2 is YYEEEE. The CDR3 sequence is CASSLAASYGYTF. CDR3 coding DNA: TGTGCCAGCAGCTTGGCCGCTAGCTATGGCTACACCTTC.

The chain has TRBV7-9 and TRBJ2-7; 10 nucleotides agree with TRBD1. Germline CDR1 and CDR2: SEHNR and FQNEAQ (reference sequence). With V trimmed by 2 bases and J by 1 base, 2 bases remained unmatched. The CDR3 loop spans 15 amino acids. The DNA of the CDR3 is TGTGCCAGCAGCTTACCGGGACAGGGGTCCTACGAGCAGTACTTC. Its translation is CASSLPGQGSYEQYF.

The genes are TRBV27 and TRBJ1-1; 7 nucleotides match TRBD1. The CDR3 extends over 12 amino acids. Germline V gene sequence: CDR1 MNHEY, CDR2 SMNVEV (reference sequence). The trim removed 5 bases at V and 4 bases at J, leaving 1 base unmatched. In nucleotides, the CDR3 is TGTGCCAGCAGTAACAGGGGCACTGAAGCTTTCTTT. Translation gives CASSNRGTEAFF.

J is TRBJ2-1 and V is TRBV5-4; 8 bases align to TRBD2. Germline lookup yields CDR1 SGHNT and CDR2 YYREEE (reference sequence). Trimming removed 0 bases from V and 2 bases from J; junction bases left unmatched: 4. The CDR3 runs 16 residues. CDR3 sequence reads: CASSLGGGGPYNEQFF. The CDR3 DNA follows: TGTGCCAGCAGCTTGGGAGGCGGGGGGCCCTACAATGAGCAGTTCTTC.

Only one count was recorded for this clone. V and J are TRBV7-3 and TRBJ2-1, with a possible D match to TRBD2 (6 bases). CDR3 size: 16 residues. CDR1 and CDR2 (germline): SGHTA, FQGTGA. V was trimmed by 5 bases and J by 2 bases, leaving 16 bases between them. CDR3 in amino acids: CASSRPAGPAYNEQFF. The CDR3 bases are TGTGCCAGCAGCCGCCCCGCGGGGCCGGCCTACAATGAGCAGTTCTTC. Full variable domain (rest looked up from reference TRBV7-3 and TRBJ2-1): GAGVSQTPSNKVTEKGKYVELRCDPISGHTALYWYRQSLGQGPEFLIYFQGTGAADDSGLPNDRFFAVRPEGSVSTLKIQRTERGDSAVYLCASSRPAGPAYNEQFFGPGTRLTVL.

This CDR3 is CAISERPGGVDTEAFF. CDR3 DNA: TGTGCCATCAGTGAGCGTCCGGGAGGGGTTGACACTGAAGCTTTCTTT. J is TRBJ1-1 and V is TRBV10-3; the D gene is possibly TRBD1 (5 bases). Trimming stripped 2 bases from V and 3 bases from J, with 16 bases between. This CDR3 contains 16 residues. Per the germline V gene, CDR1 is ENHRY and CDR2 is SYGVKD.

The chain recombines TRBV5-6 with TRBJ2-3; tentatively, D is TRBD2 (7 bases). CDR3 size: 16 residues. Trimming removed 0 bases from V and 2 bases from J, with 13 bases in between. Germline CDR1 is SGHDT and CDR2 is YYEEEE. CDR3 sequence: CASSLVAGAITDTQYF. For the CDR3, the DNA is TGTGCCAGCAGCTTGGTCGCGGGGGCTATCACAGATACGCAGTATTTT.

This CDR3 is CASPLMEHYGYTF. CDR3 sequence (DNA): TGTGCCAGCCCTCTAATGGAGCACTATGGCTACACCTTC. The chain employs TRBV18 and TRBJ1-2; D is unresolved. The CDR3 spans 13 residues. Germline CDR1 is KGHSH and CDR2 is LQKENI. Deletions cut 8 bases from V and 3 bases from J, with 13 bases between.

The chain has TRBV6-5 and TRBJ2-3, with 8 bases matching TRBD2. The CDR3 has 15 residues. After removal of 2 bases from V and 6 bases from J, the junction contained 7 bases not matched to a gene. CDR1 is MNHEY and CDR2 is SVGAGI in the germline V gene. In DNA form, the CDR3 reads TGTGCCAGCAGTTACCACAGCGGGGGAGTCGATACGCAGTATTTT. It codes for CASSYHSGGVDTQYF.

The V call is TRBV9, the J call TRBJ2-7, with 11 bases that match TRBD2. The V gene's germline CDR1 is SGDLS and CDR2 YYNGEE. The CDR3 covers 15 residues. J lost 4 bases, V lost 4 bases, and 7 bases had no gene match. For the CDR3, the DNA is TGTGCCAGCAGCTTAGCGGGAGGGCCAATGTACGAGCAGTACTTC. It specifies CASSLAGGPMYEQYF. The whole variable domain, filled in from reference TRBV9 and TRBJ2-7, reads DSGVTQTPKHLITATGQRVTLRCSPRSGDLSVYWYQQSLDQGLQFLIQYYNGEERAKGNILERFSAQQFPDLHSELNLSSLELGDSALYFCASSLAGGPMYEQYFGPGTRLTVT.

The CDR3 region has the DNA TGTGCCAGCAGTTACCTCATCGGCGAGCAGTACTTC. Amino acid sequence: CASSYLIGEQYF. V is TRBV6-6 and J is TRBJ2-7, with unresolved D. V shed 2 bases and J shed 6 bases, with 8 bases lying between them. Germline V gene lookup returns CDR1 MNHNY and CDR2 SVGAGI (reference sequence). The CDR3 covers 12 residues.

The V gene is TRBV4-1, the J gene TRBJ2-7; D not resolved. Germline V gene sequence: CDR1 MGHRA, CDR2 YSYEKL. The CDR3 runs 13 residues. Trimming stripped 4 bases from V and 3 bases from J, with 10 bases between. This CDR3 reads CASSPTGDYEQYF. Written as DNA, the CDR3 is TGCGCCAGCAGCCCCACTGGTGACTACGAGCAGTACTTC.

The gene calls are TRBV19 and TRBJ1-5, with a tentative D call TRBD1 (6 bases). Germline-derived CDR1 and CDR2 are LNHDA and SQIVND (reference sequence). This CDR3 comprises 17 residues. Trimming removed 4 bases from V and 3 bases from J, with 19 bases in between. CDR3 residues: CASSSLAGGPVNQPQHF. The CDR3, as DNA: TGTGCCAGTAGTAGTCTTGCGGGGGGCCCGGTCAATCAGCCCCAGCATTTT.

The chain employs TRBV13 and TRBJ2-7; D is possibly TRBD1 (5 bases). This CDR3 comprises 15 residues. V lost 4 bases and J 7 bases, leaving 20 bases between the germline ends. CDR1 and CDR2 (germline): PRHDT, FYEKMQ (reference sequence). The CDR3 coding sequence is TGTGCCAGCAGCTCCCGGCGGACACGTTCATGGGAGCAGTACTTC. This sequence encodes CASSSRRTRSWEQYF.

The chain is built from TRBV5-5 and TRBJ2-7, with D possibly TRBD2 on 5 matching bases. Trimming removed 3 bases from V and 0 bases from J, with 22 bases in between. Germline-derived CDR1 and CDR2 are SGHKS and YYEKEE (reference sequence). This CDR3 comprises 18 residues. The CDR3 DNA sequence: TGTGCCAGCAGCTCTCTACCCTTCGGACTGGGGAGCTCCTACGAGCAGTACTTC. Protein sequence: CASSSLPFGLGSSYEQYF. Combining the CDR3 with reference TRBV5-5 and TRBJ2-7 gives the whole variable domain DAGVTQSPTHLIKTRGQQVTLRCSPISGHKSVSWYQQVLGQGPQFIFQYYEKEERGRGNFPDRFSARQFPNYSSELNVNALLLGDSALYLCASSSLPFGLGSSYEQYFGPGTRLTVT.

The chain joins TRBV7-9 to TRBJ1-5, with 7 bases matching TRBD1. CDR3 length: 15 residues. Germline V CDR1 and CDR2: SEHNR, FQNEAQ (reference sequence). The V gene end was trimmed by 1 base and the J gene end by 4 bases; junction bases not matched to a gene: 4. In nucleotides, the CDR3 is TGTGCCAGCAGCTTAGGGAGACAGGGAAATCAGCCCCAGCATTTT. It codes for CASSLGRQGNQPQHF.

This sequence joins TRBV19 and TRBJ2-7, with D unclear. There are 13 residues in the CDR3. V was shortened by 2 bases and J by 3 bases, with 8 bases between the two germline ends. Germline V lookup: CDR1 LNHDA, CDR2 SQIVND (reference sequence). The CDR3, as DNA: TGTGCCAGTAGTATAAGTATCAGCTACGAGCAGTACTTC. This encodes CASSISISYEQYF.

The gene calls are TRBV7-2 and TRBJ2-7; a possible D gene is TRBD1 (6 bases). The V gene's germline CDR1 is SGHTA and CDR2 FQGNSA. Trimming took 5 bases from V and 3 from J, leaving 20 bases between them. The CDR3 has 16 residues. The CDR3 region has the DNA TGTGCCAGCAGCGGGGGCCGGGCCCGTGGGGGCTACGAGCAGTACTTC. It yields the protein CASSGGRARGGYEQYF.

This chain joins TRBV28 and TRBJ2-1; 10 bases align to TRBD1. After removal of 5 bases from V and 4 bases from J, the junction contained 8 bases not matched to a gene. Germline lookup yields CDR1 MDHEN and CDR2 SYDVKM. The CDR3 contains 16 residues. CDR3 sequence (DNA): TGTGCCAGCAGTACCATCGGGGACAGGGGTTACAATGAGCAGTTCTTC. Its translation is CASSTIGDRGYNEQFF.

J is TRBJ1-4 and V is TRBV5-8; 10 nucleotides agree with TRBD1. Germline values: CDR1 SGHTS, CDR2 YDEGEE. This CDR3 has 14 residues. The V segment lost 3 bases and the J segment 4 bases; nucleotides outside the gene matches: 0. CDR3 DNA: TGTGCCAGCAGCTGGGACAGGGGTAATGAAAAACTGTTTTTT. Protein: CASSWDRGNEKLFF. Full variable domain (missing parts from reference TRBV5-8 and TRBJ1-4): EAGVTQSPTHLIKTRGQQATLRCSPISGHTSVYWYQQALGLGLQFLLWYDEGEERNRGNFPPRFSGRQFPNYSSELNVNALELEDSALYLCASSWDRGNEKLFFGSGTQLSVL.

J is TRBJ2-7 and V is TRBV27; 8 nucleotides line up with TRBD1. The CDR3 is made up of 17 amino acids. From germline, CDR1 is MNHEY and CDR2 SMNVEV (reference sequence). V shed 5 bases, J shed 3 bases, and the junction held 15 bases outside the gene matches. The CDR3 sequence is CASSPILRTGRGYEQYF. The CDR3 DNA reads TGTGCCAGCAGTCCCATCCTTAGGACAGGGAGAGGCTACGAGCAGTACTTC.

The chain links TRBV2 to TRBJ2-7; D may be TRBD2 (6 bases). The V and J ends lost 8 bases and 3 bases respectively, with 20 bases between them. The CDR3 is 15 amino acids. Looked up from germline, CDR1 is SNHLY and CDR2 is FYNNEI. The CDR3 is CASPGRGGARYEQYF. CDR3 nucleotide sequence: TGTGCCAGCCCGGGTCGTGGAGGGGCCCGCTACGAGCAGTACTTC.